This T cell receptor beta chain was sequenced during a study of cytomegalovirus exposure and HLA in healthy donors. Study in general: Unique TCR beta sequences numbering around 110 million came from approximately 180 million T cells in an earlier analysis. Study-wide results and limits: The Asian-associated ancestry cluster reportedly had fewer N-insertions than the roughly 670-donor mean in a later analysis.

A multiplex PCR was run with 60 Vbeta primers and 13 Jbeta primers. The table came from immunoSEQ multiplex PCR; TCRdb's copy has only in-frame clones and leaves some out. The table includes approximately 100,000 clones, around four fifths detected once. With respect to this clone: The target antigen is unknown.

V lost 2 bases, J lost 1 base, and 5 bases lay in between. CDR1 and CDR2 (germline): GTSNPN, SVGIG (reference sequence). The CDR3 consists of 12 residues. The material sequenced was PBMCs. The TCR originated in a middle-aged man in good health and CMV-seronegative. This chain connects TRBV30 to TRBJ1-1; D is uncertain. The CDR3 DNA reads as TGTGCCTGGAGTCCGGGGAACACTGAAGCTTTCTTT. Amino acid sequence: CAWSPGNTEAFF. Using reference TRBV30 and TRBJ1-1 for the parts outside the CDR3, the full variable domain is SQTIHQWPATLVQPVGSPLSLECTVEGTSNPNLYWYRQAAGRGLQLLFYSVGIGQISSEVPQNLSASRPQDRQFILSSKKLLLSDSGFYLCAWSPGNTEAFFGQGTRLTVV.